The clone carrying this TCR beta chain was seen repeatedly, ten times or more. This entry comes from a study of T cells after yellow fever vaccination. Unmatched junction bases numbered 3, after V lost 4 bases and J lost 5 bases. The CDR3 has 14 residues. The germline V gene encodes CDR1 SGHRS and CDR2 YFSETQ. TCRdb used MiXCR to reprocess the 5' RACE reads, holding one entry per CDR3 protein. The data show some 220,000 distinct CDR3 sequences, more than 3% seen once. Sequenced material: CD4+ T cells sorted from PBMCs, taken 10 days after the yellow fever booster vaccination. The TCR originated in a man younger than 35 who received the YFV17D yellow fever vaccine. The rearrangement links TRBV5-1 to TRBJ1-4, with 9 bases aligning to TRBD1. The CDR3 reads CASSMTGGNEKLFF. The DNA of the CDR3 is TGCGCCAGCAGCATGACAGGGGGAAATGAAAAACTGTTTTTT.